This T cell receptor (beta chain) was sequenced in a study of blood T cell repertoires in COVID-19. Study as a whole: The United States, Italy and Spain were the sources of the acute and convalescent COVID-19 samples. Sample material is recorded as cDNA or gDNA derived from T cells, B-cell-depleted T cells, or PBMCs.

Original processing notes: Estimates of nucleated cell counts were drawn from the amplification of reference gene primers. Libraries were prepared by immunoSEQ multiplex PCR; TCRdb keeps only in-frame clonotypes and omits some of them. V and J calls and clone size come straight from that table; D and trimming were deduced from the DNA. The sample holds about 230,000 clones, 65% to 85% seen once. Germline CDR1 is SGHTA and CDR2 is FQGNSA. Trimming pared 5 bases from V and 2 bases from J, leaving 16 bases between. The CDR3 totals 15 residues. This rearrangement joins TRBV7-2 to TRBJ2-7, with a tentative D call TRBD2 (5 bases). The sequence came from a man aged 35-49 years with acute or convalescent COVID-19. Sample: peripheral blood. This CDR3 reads CASSRQTSGPYEQYF. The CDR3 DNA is TGTGCCAGCAGCCGTCAGACAAGCGGACCCTACGAGCAGTACTTC.